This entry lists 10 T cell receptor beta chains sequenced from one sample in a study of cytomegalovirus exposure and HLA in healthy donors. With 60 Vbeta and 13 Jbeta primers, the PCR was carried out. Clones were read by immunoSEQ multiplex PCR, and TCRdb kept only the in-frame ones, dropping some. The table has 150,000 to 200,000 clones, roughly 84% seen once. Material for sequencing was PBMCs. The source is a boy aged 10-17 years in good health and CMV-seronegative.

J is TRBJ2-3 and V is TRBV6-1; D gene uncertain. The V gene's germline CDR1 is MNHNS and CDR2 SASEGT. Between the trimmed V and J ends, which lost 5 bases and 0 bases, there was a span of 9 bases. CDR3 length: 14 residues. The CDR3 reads CASSPKSSTDTQYF. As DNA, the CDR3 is TGTGCCAGCAGTCCTAAATCTAGCACAGATACGCAGTATTTT.

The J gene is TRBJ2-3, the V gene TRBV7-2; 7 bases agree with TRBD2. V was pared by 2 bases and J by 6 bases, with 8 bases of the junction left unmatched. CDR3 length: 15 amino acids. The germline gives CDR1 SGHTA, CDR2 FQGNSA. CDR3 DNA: TGTGCCAGCAGCTTACTTCACGGGCGGGGGGATACGCAGTATTTT. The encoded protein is CASSLLHGRGDTQYF.

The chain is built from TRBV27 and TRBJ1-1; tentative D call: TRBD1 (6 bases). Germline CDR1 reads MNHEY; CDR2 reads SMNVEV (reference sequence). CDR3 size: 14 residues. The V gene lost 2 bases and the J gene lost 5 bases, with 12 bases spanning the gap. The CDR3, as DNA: TGTGCCAGCAGTTTAAAGGGGGGAGGGACTGAAGCTTTCTTT. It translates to CASSLKGGGTEAFF.

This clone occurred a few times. The CDR3 is CASSYSGNNEQFF. In nucleotides, the CDR3 is TGTGCCAGCAGTTACTCGGGCAACAATGAGCAGTTCTTC. V usage is TRBV6-6 and J usage is TRBJ2-1; D gene ambiguous. With 0 bases removed from V and 5 bases from J, the gap between germline ends came to 5 bases. The CDR3 is 13 amino acids. Germline-derived CDR1 and CDR2 are MNHNY and SVGAGI (reference sequence).

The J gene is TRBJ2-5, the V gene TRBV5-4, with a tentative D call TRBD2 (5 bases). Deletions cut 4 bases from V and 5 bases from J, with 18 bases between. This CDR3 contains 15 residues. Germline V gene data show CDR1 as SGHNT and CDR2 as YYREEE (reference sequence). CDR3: CASSTGLNGWETQYF. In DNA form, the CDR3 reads TGTGCCAGCAGCACCGGACTTAACGGATGGGAGACCCAGTACTTC.

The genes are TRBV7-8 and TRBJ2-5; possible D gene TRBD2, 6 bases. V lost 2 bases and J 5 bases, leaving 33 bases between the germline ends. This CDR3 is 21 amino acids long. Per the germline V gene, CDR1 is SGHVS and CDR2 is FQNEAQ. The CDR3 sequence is CASSLRSNFGRRRSWRETQYF. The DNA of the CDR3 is TGTGCCAGCAGCTTACGGTCCAATTTTGGGAGGCGTCGGTCTTGGAGGGAGACCCAGTACTTC.

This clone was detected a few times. In DNA, the CDR3 is TGTGCCAGTAGTATGGGGCAGGCCCTCAATCAGCCCCAGCATTTT. Translation: CASSMGQALNQPQHF. V is TRBV19 and J is TRBJ1-5; maybe TRBD1 (5 bases). Looked up from germline, CDR1 is LNHDA and CDR2 is SQIVND (reference sequence). This CDR3 comprises 15 residues. V was shortened by 3 bases and J by 3 bases, with 12 bases between the two germline ends.

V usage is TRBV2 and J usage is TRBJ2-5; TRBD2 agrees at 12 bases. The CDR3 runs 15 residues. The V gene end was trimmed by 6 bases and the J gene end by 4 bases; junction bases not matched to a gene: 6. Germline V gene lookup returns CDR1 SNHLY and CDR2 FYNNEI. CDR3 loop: CASRKTSGSRETQYF. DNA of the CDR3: TGTGCCAGCAGGAAGACTAGCGGGAGCCGAGAGACCCAGTACTTC.

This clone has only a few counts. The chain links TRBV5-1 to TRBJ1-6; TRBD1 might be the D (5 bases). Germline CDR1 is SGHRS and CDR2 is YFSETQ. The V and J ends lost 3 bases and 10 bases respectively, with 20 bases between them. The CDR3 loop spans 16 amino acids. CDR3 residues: CASSSVVGGVDSPLHF. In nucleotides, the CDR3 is TGCGCCAGCAGCTCCGTGGTCGGGGGGGTCGACTCACCCCTCCACTTT.

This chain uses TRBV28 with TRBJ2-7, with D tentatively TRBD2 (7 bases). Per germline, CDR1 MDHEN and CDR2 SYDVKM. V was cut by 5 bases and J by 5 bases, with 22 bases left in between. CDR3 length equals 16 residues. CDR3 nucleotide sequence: TGTGCCAGCAGTCCGTACCCCCGGGGGGCCAGAAACGAGCAGTACTTC. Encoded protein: CASSPYPRGARNEQYF. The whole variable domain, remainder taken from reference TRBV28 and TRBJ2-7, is DVKVTQSSRYLVKRTGEKVFLECVQDMDHENMFWYRQDPGLGLRLIYFSYDVKMKEKGDIPEGYSVSREKKERFSLILESASTNQTSMYLCASSPYPRGARNEQYFGPGTRLTVT.